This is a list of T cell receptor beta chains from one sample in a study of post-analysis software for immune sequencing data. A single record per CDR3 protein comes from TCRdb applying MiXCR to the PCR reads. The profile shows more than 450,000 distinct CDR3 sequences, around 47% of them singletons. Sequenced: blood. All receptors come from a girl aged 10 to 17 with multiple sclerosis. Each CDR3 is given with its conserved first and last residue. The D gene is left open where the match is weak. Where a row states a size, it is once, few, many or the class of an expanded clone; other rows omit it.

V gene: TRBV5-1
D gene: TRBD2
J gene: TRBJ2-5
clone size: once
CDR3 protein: CASRRTSVEETQYF
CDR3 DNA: TGCGCCAGCAGGCGGACTAGCGTTGAAGAGACCCAGTACTTC

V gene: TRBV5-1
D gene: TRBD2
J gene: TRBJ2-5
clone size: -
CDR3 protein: CASSLSPGLENPETQYF
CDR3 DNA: TGCGCCAGCAGCTTATCTCCGGGACTAGAAAACCCAGAGACCCAGTACTTC

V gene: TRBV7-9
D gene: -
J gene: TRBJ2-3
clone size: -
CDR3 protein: CASSLASGRPDTQYF
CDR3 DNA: TGTGCCAGCAGCTTAGCGTCAGGGAGACCAGATACGCAGTATTTT

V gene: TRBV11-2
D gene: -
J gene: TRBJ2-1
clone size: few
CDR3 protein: CATRRVGYNEQFF
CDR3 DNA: TGTGCCACACGGAGGGTCGGGTACAATGAGCAGTTCTTC

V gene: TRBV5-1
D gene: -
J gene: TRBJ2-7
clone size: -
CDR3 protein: CASSLGIGTVSYEQYF
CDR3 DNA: TGCGCCAGCAGCTTGGGAATAGGCACCGTCTCCTACGAGCAGTACTTC

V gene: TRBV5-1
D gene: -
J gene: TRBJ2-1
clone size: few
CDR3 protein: CASSIQGSSYNEQFF
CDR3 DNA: TGCGCCAGCAGCATACAGGGTAGTAGTTACAATGAGCAGTTCTTC

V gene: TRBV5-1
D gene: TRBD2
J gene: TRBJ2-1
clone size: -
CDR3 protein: CASMVSGGAADEQFF
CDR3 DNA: TGCGCCAGCATGGTGAGCGGGGGGGCAGCGGATGAGCAGTTCTTC

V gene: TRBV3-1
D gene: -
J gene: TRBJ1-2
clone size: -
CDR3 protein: CASSPPPGVYGYTF
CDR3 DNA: TGTGCCAGCAGCCCACCCCCAGGGGTCTATGGCTACACCTTC

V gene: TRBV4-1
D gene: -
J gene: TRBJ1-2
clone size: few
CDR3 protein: CASSQVGGNINYGYTF
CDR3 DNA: TGCGCCAGCAGCCAAGTCGGCGGGAATATTAACTATGGCTACACCTTC

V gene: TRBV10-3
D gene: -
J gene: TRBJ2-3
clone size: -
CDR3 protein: CAISDSGASTDTQYF
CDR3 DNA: TGTGCCATCAGTGATAGCGGAGCTAGCACAGATACGCAGTATTTT

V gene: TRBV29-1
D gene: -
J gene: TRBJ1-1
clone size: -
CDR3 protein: CSVEGDIASNTEAFF
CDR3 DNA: TGCAGCGTTGAGGGAGACATAGCGTCGAACACTGAAGCTTTCTTT

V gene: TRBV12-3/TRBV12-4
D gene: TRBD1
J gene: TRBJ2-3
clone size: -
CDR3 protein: CASSSDFDREFGDTQYF
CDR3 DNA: TGTGCCAGCAGTTCCGACTTTGACAGGGAATTTGGAGATACGCAGTATTTT

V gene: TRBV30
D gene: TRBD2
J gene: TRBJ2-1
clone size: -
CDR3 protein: CAWSVLGGRANNEQFF
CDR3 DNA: TGTGCCTGGAGTGTACTTGGCGGGAGGGCCAACAATGAGCAGTTCTTC

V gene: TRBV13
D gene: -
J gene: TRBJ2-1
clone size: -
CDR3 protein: CASSLETHSQFF
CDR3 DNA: TGTGCCAGCAGCTTAGAGACCCATTCTCAGTTCTTC

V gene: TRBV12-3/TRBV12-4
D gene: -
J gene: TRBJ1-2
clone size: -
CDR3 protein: CASSPFLLPRKYGYTF
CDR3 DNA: TGTGCCAGCAGCCCCTTTCTACTCCCGAGGAAGTATGGCTACACCTTC

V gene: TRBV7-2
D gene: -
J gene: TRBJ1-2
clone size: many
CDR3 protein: CASSGHYGYTF
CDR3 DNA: TGTGCCAGCAGCGGACACTATGGCTACACCTTC

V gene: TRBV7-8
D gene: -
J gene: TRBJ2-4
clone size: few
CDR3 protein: CASSLAGVLAKNIQYF
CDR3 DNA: TGTGCCAGCAGCTTAGCTGGGGTGTTAGCCAAAAACATTCAGTACTTC

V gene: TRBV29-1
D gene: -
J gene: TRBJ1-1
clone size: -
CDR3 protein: CSASSTGGNTEAFF
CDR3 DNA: TGCAGCGCAAGCTCGACAGGTGGGAACACTGAAGCTTTCTTT

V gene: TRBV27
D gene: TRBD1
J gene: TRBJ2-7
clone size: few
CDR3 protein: CASSFAQGAYYEQYF
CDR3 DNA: TGTGCCAGCAGTTTTGCACAGGGGGCGTACTACGAGCAGTACTTC

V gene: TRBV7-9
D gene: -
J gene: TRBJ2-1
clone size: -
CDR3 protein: CASSLRGGAYNEQFF
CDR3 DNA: TGTGCCAGCAGCTTACGAGGGGGGGCCTACAATGAGCAGTTCTTC

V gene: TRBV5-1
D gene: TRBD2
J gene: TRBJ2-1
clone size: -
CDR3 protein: CASSLGAGAGNEQFF
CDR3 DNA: TGCGCCAGCAGCTTAGGAGCGGGGGCGGGAAATGAGCAGTTCTTC

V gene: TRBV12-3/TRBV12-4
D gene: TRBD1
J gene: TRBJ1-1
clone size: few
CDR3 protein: CASSSAGTGGTEAFF
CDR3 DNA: TGTGCCAGCAGTTCAGCCGGGACAGGGGGGACTGAAGCTTTCTTT

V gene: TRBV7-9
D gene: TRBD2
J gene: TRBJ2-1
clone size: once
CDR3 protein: CASSTWTSGPTHNEQFF
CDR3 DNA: TGTGCCAGCAGCACTTGGACTAGCGGGCCGACACACAATGAGCAGTTCTTC

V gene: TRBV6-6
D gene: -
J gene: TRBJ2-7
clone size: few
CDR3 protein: CASSPAPSYEQYF
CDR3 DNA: TGTGCCAGCAGTCCAGCTCCTTCCTACGAGCAGTACTTC

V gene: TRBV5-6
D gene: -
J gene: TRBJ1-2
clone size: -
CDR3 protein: CASSRDGSVYGYTF
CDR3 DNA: TGTGCCAGCAGCCGGGACGGCTCAGTCTATGGCTACACCTTC

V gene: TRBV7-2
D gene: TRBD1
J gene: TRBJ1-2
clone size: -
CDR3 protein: CASSLPGQGGYTF
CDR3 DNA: TGTGCCAGCAGCCTTCCGGGACAGGGCGGCTACACCTTC

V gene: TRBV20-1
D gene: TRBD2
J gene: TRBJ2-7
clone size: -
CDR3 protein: CSARAREGRAYEQYF
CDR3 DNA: TGCAGTGCTAGAGCTCGGGAGGGCAGGGCCTACGAGCAGTACTTC

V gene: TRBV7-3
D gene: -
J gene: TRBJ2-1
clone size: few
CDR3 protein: CASSLGGRDNEQFF
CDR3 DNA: TGTGCCAGCAGCTTAGGGGGCAGGGACAATGAGCAGTTCTTC

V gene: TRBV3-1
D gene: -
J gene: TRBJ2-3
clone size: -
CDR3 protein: CASSPLLGTSTDTQYF
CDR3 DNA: TGTGCCAGCAGCCCCCTCCTGGGGACGAGCACAGATACGCAGTATTTT

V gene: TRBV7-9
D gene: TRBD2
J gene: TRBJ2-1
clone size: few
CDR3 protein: CASSFGRGEQFF
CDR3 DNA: TGTGCCAGCAGTTTCGGGAGGGGGGAGCAGTTCTTC

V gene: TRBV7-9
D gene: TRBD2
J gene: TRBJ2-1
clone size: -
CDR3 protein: CASSLTEWREGQFEQFF
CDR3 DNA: TGTGCCAGCAGCTTAACTGAGTGGCGGGAGGGCCAGTTTGAGCAGTTCTTC

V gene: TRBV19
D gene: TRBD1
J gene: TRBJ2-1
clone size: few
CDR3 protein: CASSRDRGQGEQFF
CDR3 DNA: TGTGCCAGTAGTAGGGACAGGGGGCAGGGTGAGCAGTTCTTC

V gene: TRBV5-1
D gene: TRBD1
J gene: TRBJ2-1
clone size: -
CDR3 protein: CASSITGANEQFF
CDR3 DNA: TGCGCCAGCAGCATTACAGGGGCGAATGAGCAGTTCTTC

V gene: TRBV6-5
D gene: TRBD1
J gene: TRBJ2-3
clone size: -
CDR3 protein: CASSYSDRDTDTQYF
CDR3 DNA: TGTGCCAGCAGTTACTCGGACAGGGATACAGATACGCAGTATTTT

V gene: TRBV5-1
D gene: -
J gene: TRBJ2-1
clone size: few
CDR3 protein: CASSQEGEQFF
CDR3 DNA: TGCGCCAGCAGCCAAGAGGGTGAGCAGTTCTTC

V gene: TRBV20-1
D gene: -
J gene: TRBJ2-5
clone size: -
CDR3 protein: CSARGSDQETQYF
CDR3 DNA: TGCAGTGCTAGAGGGAGCGACCAAGAGACCCAGTACTTC

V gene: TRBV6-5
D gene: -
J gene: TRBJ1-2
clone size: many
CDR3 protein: CASSEDGSYGYTF
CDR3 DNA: TGTGCCAGCAGCGAGGACGGATCCTATGGCTACACCTTC

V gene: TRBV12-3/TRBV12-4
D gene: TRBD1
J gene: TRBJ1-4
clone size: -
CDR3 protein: CASSPTGADEKLFF
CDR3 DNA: TGTGCCAGCAGTCCGACAGGGGCGGATGAAAAACTGTTTTTT

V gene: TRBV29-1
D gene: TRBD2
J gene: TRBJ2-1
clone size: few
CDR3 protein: CSVVSGSLNEQFF
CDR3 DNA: TGCAGCGTTGTAAGCGGGAGCCTAAATGAGCAGTTCTTC

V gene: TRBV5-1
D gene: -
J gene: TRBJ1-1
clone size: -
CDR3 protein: CASTLNRENTEAFF
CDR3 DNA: TGCGCCAGCACTTTAAACAGGGAGAACACTGAAGCTTTCTTT

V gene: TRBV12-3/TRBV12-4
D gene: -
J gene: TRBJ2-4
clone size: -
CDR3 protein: CASTRALGGNIQYF
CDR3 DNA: TGTGCCAGCACGAGGGCCCTGGGGGGAAACATTCAGTACTTC

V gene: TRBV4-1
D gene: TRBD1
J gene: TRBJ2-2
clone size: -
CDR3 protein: CASSDPGTGYTGELFF
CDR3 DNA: TGCGCCAGCAGCGACCCAGGGACAGGGTACACCGGGGAGCTGTTTTTT

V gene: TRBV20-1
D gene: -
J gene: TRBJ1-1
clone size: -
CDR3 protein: CSASPRGQTYEAFF
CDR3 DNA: TGCAGTGCTAGTCCAAGAGGGCAAACGTATGAAGCTTTCTTT

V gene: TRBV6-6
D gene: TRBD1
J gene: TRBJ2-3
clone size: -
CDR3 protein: CASSRPGTADTQYF
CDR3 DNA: TGTGCCAGCAGCAGACCCGGGACAGCTGATACGCAGTATTTT

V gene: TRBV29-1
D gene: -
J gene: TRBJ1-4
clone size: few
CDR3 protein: CSVLPAVATNEKLFF
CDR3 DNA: TGCAGCGTTTTACCGGCCGTTGCAACTAATGAAAAACTGTTTTTT